The clone carrying this T cell receptor beta chain has at least ten counts. This CDR3 spans 15 amino acids. The V gene end was trimmed by 5 bases and the J gene end by 1 base; junction bases not matched to a gene: 6. Germline CDR1 is SGHVS and CDR2 is FNYEAQ. This sample is part of a study of neurological immune-mediated disorders. TCRdb used MiXCR to reprocess the 5' RACE reads, holding one entry per CDR3 protein. The table lists some 60,000 distinct CDR3 sequences, over 3.5% of them singletons. The V and J genes are TRBV7-6 and TRBJ1-1; 8 bases match TRBD1. The clonotype comes from a woman aged 45-65 years with multiple sclerosis. Material: PBMCs. This CDR3 is CASSALTGANTEAFF. The CDR3 coding sequence is TGTGCCAGCAGCGCCTTGACAGGGGCGAACACTGAAGCTTTCTTT.